This paragraph covers one TCR beta chain sequence. Its antigen target is currently unknown. Base qualities were left out, and no much larger clone turns up one base away. The data belong to a study of vaccination and CD4 T cells after COVID-19 (dated 2022 in TCRdb). Some background on the complete study: Convalescent patients had a positive SARS-CoV-2 result on nasal swab PCR, and of these patients, several had mild disease and one had severe disease. The convalescent cohort included six males and four females, with two Hispanic individuals, seven Caucasians, two Asians and one multiracial person. Post-vaccine blood samples were taken a median of roughly 72 days after the second vaccine dose, with a range of about 14 to 241 days. The spike-specific CD4+ TCR repertoire was compared before and after mRNA vaccination in approximately ten COVID-19 convalescent patients and several infection-naive healthy vaccine recipients. Post-COVID blood samples were collected from convalescent patients a median of around 100 days after diagnosis, with a range of about 30 to 180 days. In control cultures, a CEFX viral epitope pool was used as positive control, an HIV-1 Nef peptide pool was used as negative control, or no peptide was added. Each participant got two doses of either the Pfizer-BioNTech BNT162b2 vaccine (n=8) or the Moderna mRNA-1273 vaccine (n=2). Culture stimuli were overlapping spike peptide pools from SARS-CoV-2 and from the common cold coronaviruses HCoV-NL63, HCoV-OC43 and HCoV-229E.

V is shortened by 5 bases, J by 1 base, and the region joining them spans 14 bases. From the cysteine up to the phenylalanine, the CDR3 has a length of 15 residues. The kept DNA is CDR3 alone, 45 bases in frame from the first base. The germline V gene encodes CDR1 SGHTA and CDR2 FQGNSA. This specimen's treatment or condition label, per the study, means: roughly 10-day PBMC culture with coronavirus spike peptide pools or control peptides (ViraFEST assay). The ViraFEST assay was used in the study, in which antigen-specific T cells were expanded with peptide pools and expanded clonotypes were subsequently identified by TCR sequencing. Positive SARS-CoV-2 PCR tests in the convalescent patients dated from March to December 2020, before Alpha, Beta and Delta variants emerged in the United States. PBMCs were cultured at approximately 2.1 million per well in IMDM supplemented with roughly 5% human AB serum and around 10 IU/ml IL-2, with 9.5 to 10 ug/ml peptide pools added. Half of the culture medium was replaced with fresh IL-2-containing medium on days 3 and 7. After less than 12 days of culture, CD4+ T cells were isolated by negative selection using the EasySep CD4+ T cell isolation kit. Ficoll-Paque Plus gradient centrifugation was used to isolate PBMCs from whole blood, and the isolated PBMCs were then either used fresh or cryopreserved at -140C. Triplicate wells were generally used for each culture condition.

Findings and caveats that apply to the study as a whole: Although the median number of SARS-CoV-2-reactive clonotypes went up from around 19 after infection to 38 after vaccination, the increase was not significant. Of the vaccine-specific clones in convalescent patients, 304 of 307, or nearly all, reacted only to SARS-CoV-2 spike and did not cross-react with common cold coronaviruses. The study included relatively few convalescent patients and did not analyze early timepoints after natural infection. In convalescent patients, a median 86.3% of post-vaccine SARS-CoV-2-reactive clones were detected only after vaccination, and vaccine-specific priming was suggested by this finding.

The library was prepared using PCR. DNA from cultured CD4+ T cells was subjected to TCR sequencing with the Oncomine TCR Beta short-read assay at the Johns Hopkins FTIC core. The QIAamp micro DNA kit was used to extract genomic DNA from the cultured CD4+ T cells. Oncomine TCR Beta libraries from cultured CD4+ T cells were pooled using unique dual indexes and sequenced on an Illumina iSeq 100. Concerning the study's data processing: Non-productive sequences were filtered out, and CDR3s that did not start with C, did not end with F or W, or were shorter than 7 amino acids were discarded. Antigen-specific clonotypes were identified with the MANAFEST web application by comparing peptide-stimulated wells with reference and other culture wells. For a clone to be called positive, the clone needed an FDR below 0.05, an odds ratio above 5, and a productive frequency above 0.1% in at least two of three replicate wells. A clonotype was classed as cross-reactive if the clonotype showed significant expansion both in SARS-CoV-2 spike wells and in at least one common cold coronavirus spike condition. Levenshtein distances (stringdist) and unrooted phylogenetic trees (ape) in R version 3.6.1 were used to assess CDR3 homology. Starting from the raw public reads, TCRdb applied fastp trimming at Q25, assembled clones with MiXCR and retained in-frame beta chains. Identical CDR3 proteins give one entry, which carries the most common genes and DNA. The V and J calls here are based on TCRdb, not the publication. The sample includes 9,500 to 15,000 distinct CDR3 sequences, with about 61% observed a single time. The top ten clones comprise approximately 9% of the sample.

Sequenced material: CD4+ T cells from blood, cultured in vitro. The sequence joins TRBV7-2 to TRBJ1-2; the D gene is perhaps TRBD1, on 6 matching bases. The receptor was isolated from a human donor who had recovered from COVID-19. The DNA reads as follows: TGTGCCAGCAGCCCACGGGACACAAATAACTATGGCTACACCTTC. Translated, this gives CASSPRDTNNYGYTF.